This T cell receptor (beta chain) was recorded in a study of PD-L1 blockade in urothelial cancer (TCRdb year 2017). For context, the study as a whole: Every patient began therapy around 2014 and was given atezolizumab 1,200 mg intravenously every 3 weeks. Pretreatment tumor samples, along with matched peripheral blood serially collected before and after atezolizumab treatment, were subjected to TCR sequencing. Blood samples were analyzed at 3 weeks after treatment start (second dose) and at 6 weeks after treatment start. An ECOG performance status of 0 or 1 was recorded for the patients, and 0 to 3 prior chemotherapy regimens had been received by the patients. Whole exome sequencing and RNA sequencing of pretreatment tumors were performed alongside TCR sequencing in the same patients. Durable clinical benefit was defined as progression-free survival longer than 6 months, and TCR features were also tested against progression-free and overall survival. Blood samples yielded a median of approximately 150,000 T cells and around 80,000 unique TCRs, with median clonality approximately 0.08. Pretreatment blood TCR-seq was available for about 28 patients, at least one posttreatment blood collection was obtained for some 24 patients, and tumor TCR-seq was available for some 24 patients. Twenty-five of 29 patients were identified as males with urothelial cancer of bladder origin, and a prior smoking history was reported by 18 of 29 patients. Somatic, immune and clinical correlates of response to PD-L1 blockade with atezolizumab in urothelial cancer were the focus of an exploratory multi-omic analysis. Durable clinical benefit was achieved by nine patients but not by the remaining 20. General conclusions and limits of the study: Because of the small sample size (n ≈ 27) and the many exploratory analyses performed, the results are intended to be regarded as hypothesis-generating. Patients with durable benefit showed greater expansion of tumor-associated TCR clones in peripheral blood 3 weeks after starting treatment (n ≈ 22, p = 0.022). A pretreatment peripheral blood TCR clonality below the median was linked to improved progression-free and overall survival.

The sample's time point, from its label and the paper: peripheral blood 6 weeks after treatment start. A total of 29 patients with locally advanced or metastatic urothelial carcinoma, treated at Memorial Sloan Kettering on a trial protocol, made up the cohort. Peripheral blood mononuclear cells were collected from each patient pretreatment and during treatment, giving between 1 and 8 total time points per patient. The Qiagen DNeasy Blood extraction kit was used to purify genomic DNA from total PBMCs and from tumor samples. PBMCs were collected pretreatment and during treatment, and were isolated and stored as previously described. Synthetic TCR analog templates were spiked into each PCR so that absolute template abundance could be estimated from read counts. The immunoSEQ assay was used to amplify TCRbeta CDR3 regions from genomic DNA with bias-controlled V and J gene primers. Sequencing of rearranged TCRbeta segments was done at approximately 20X coverage. Under the source paper's analysis protocol: Clustering was used to correct sequencing errors, and CDR3s were annotated against IMGT so that V, D and J genes could be assigned. Out-of-frame and stop-codon sequences were excluded, and only productive TCRbeta rearrangements were used in downstream analyses. To compute clonality, Shannon entropy was normalized by the log of the number of unique productive sequences and then subtracted from one. Clones differing between time points or between blood and tumor were identified using Fisher's exact test with Benjamini-Hochberg correction, with an adjusted p below 0.01 applied as the threshold. TCRdb mirrors the immuneACCESS table, restricted to in-frame sequences. Some clones are absent from its copies; in checked studies, under half trace to an unresolved V gene, and the reason for the others is unknown. V and J calls and clone size are as listed in that table; D and trimming were resolved from the DNA. The sample records about 120,000 clones, about 82% of which are singletons. The ten largest clones take up 2.4% of the sample.

Turning to this clone: The antigen it recognizes is unknown. Per-base qualities were not stored, and no clone one base away is much larger.

Germline trimming: 3 bases from V, 1 base from J; junction bases outside gene matches: 0. Taken from cysteine to phenylalanine, the CDR3 has 14 residues. Only the CDR3 portion is preserved as DNA: 42 bases, with reading frame beginning at the first base. CDR1 and CDR2 are drawn from the germline V gene (reference sequence): MNHEY, SMNVEV. The input for sequencing was PBMCs, taken around atezolizumab (anti-PD-L1) treatment. The sequence was obtained from a man aged 45 to 65 with urothelial cancer. The chain was built from TRBV27 and TRBJ2-3; TRBD2 matches 8 bases in the middle. Here the CDR3 is given as CASSLTSGTDTQYF. The DNA is TGTGCCAGCAGTTTGACTAGCGGCACAGATACGCAGTATTTT.